In this sample, the clone carrying this T cell receptor beta chain turned up a few times. Diabetic patients met standard criteria for type 1 or type 2 diabetes. The PCR template was genomic DNA. Amplification of the beta chain CDR3 used 30 forward and 13 reverse multiplex primers. TCRdb reprocessed the multiplex PCR reads with MiXCR, giving one entry per CDR3 protein. The data show some 250,000 distinct CDR3 sequences, around 47% seen once. This sample was taken from a study of type 1 and type 2 diabetes patients. Germline CDR1 and CDR2: DFQATT and SNEGSKA (reference sequence). Trimming at V came to 6 bases and at J to 2 bases, leaving 15 bases not matched to a gene. CDR3 size: 17 residues.

This chain links TRBV20-1 with TRBJ2-7; 11 bases are shared with TRBD2. This clonotype was obtained from a man younger than 30 with type 2 diabetes. Sample: peripheral blood mononuclear cells (PBMCs). DNA for the CDR3: TGCAGTGCGAGACGCCTAGCGGGGGGCGGCCGAACCTACGAGCAGTACTTC. Amino acid sequence: CSARRLAGGGRTYEQYF.